This T cell receptor (beta chain) was obtained from a study of T-cell reconstitution after alpha-beta-depleted transplantation in children. The study, taken as a whole, reports: Once a year had passed after transplant, T-cell counts and diversity came mostly from newly produced T cells.

With 7 bases clipped from V and 4 bases from J, the junction kept 18 bases outside the gene matches. The length of the CDR3 is 18 residues. Molecular barcoding with unique molecular identifiers was used for the TCRbeta library. MiXCR was run by TCRdb on the PCR reads, yielding one entry per CDR3 protein. Of over 200,000 distinct CDR3 sequences listed, roughly 18% are singletons. This clonotype was counted a few times. Its antigen is not known. The sequence was obtained from a male patient between 2 and 9 years old who had a stem cell transplant for acute lymphoblastic leukemia, so the T cells may come from the graft donor. The starting material was PBMCs, mostly from graft donor cells, obtained 360 days after TCRalphabeta/CD19-depleted stem cell transplant. The chain recombines TRBV12-3 or TRBV12-4 with TRBJ2-3, with TRBD1 matching 9 bases. CDR3 bases: TGTGCCAGCACCATCGACCGCGGGGGACAGGGTTATGCAGATACGCAGTATTTT. Protein product: CASTIDRGGQGYADTQYF.